This T cell receptor beta chain is from a study of CD8+CD57+ T cells in acquired aplastic anemia (dated by TCRdb to the late 2010s). Broadly, across the study: On average, sorted CD4+ and CD8+ cells yielded around 3.5 ug of extracted DNA, with a range of roughly 0.17 to 27.4 ug. CD8+CD57+ expansion was defined as frequency above the mean frequency observed in healthy subjects.

Turning to this clonotype: There is no known antigen for this receptor. Base qualities are not provided; no much larger clone lies one nucleotide away.

What the research found in general, with its limitations: Between patients and healthy controls, no significant difference in CD8+ Simpson's diversity was found (P=0.060). Approximately 31 CD8+ CDR3 sequences were found in both patients and controls but appeared to be highly expressed in patients and within the immunodominant clones of the patients.

Flow cytometry had shown CD8+CD57+ cell expansion in the patients selected for sequencing. All patients had severe acquired aplastic anemia diagnosed by International Study of Aplastic Anemia and Agranulocytosis and Camitta criteria. No patient had received any therapy when blood was sampled. TCR repertoires of sorted CD4+ and CD8+ blood T cells from severe aplastic anemia patients and healthy subjects were deep-sequenced in the study. Patients were enrolled in the USA under clinicaltrials.gov protocols 00001620, 01623167, 00001397, 00071045, 00081523 and 00961064. Ficoll-Paque density gradient centrifugation was used to isolate peripheral blood mononuclear cells. Before DNA extraction, CD4+ and CD8+ T cells were sorted with FACS or magnetic beads. Profiling of TCR beta VDJ combinations and CDR3 sequences used genomic DNA as the template. An Illumina HiSeq 2000 was used for TCR repertoire sequencing. Per the authors' processing: Repertoires were assessed using TRBV/TRBJ rearrangement plots, CDR3 size and DJ length profiles, and Simpson's diversity index. The immunodominant clone was defined as the most abundant DNA sequence in deep sequencing data. CDR3 amino acid sequences were screened for sharing across subjects and compared with published repertoires and the VDJdb database. TCRdb ran its own pipeline on the public reads, namely fastp trimming at Q25 and MiXCR clone calling, and kept in-frame beta chains. Entries are consolidated by CDR3 protein sequence, retaining the most common genes and DNA. The V and J calls, along with clone size, are taken from TCRdb and not from the paper's own processing. The table for this sample lists under 200,000 distinct CDR3 sequences; under 50% of them were counted only once. The ten top clones hold about 2% of the sample.

The V and J ends are trimmed by 6 bases and 9 bases, leaving 17 bases between them. Reading the germline V gene gives CDR1 SNHLY and CDR2 FYNNEI. There are 13 amino acids in the CDR3, from cysteine to phenylalanine inclusive. Only CDR3 DNA is held: 39 bases, read in frame from base 1. Sequencing input: sorted CD4+, CD8+, or CD8+CD57+ T cells (not recorded which) from PBMCs. The V gene is TRBV2 and the J gene is TRBJ2-5; TRBD2 is a weak D gene call, 5 bases matching. The TCR sequence derives from a human donor with aplastic anemia. The DNA sequence follows: TGTGCCAGCAGACAGCGGACGTCGGAGGCCCAGTACTTC. Its coded protein is CASRQRTSEAQYF.